Listed here are 28 T cell receptor beta chains from one sample, sequenced in a study of T cell responses to AZD1222 COVID-19 vaccine. Sequenced by immunoSEQ multiplex PCR; TCRdb stores in-frame clones only, minus some. The repertoire holds about 100,000 clones, with just over 85% as singletons. The specimen comprised peripheral blood, sampled on day 0 of AZD1222 vaccination. These receptors were collected from an adult in good health.

The CDR3 bases are TGTGCCAGCAGCAGCCGGGACAGGGAGAACACTGAAGCTTTCTTT. Its protein product is CASSSRDRENTEAFF. The chain joins TRBV3-1 (or the pseudogene TRBV3-2) to TRBJ1-1; 9 bases line up with TRBD1. CDR3 length equals 15 residues. V lost 5 bases to trimming and J lost 1 base; unmatched junction nucleotides: 5. Germline CDR1 and CDR2: LGHDT and YNNKEL (reference sequence).

The rearrangement links TRBV5-6 to TRBJ2-7; D remains unclear. Deletions cut 1 base from V and 4 bases from J, with 12 bases between. The CDR3 contains 14 residues. Germline loops: CDR1 SGHDT, CDR2 YYEEEE. CDR3 coding DNA: TGTGCCAGCAGCTTGTGGACGGTGAGATACGAGCAGTACTTC. This gives the protein CASSLWTVRYEQYF. Supplemented by reference TRBV5-6 and TRBJ2-7, the full variable domain reads DAGVTQSPTHLIKTRGQQVTLRCSPKSGHDTVSWYQQALGQGPQFIFQYYEEEERQRGNFPDRFSGHQFPNYSSELNVNALLLGDSALYLCASSLWTVRYEQYFGPGTRLTVT.

The chain recombines TRBV3-1 (or the pseudogene TRBV3-2) with TRBJ1-1, with D possibly matching TRBD1 (6 bases). V was cut by 1 base and J by 4 bases, with 16 bases left in between. CDR1 and CDR2 (germline): LGHDT, YNNKEL (reference sequence). There are 16 residues in the CDR3. CDR3 nucleotide sequence: TGTGCCAGCAGCCAAGTGGTTGGGGTAGGGGGCACTGAAGCTTTCTTT. Its translation is CASSQVVGVGGTEAFF.

The chain uses TRBV7-9 and TRBJ2-5; D gene uncertain. CDR1 and CDR2 from the germline V gene are SEHNR and FQNEAQ (reference sequence). V lost 2 bases and J lost 5, with 6 bases in between. There are 12 residues in the CDR3. CDR3 in amino acids: CASSLSAETQYF. In DNA, the CDR3 is TGTGCCAGCAGCTTATCGGCGGAGACCCAGTACTTC. Full variable domain (outside the CDR3, taken from reference TRBV7-9 and TRBJ2-5): DTGVSQNPRHKITKRGQNVTFRCDPISEHNRLYWYRQTLGQGPEFLTYFQNEAQLEKSRLLSDRFSAERPKGSFSTLEIQRTEQGDSAMYLCASSLSAETQYFGPGTRLLVL.

V and J are TRBV19 and TRBJ2-2; D uncertain. Germline lookup yields CDR1 LNHDA and CDR2 SQIVND (reference sequence). V shed 6 bases and J shed 3 bases, with 8 bases lying between them. This CDR3 is built from 13 residues. CDR3 amino acids: CASRLPDTGELFF. DNA of the CDR3: TGTGCCAGTAGGCTCCCCGACACCGGGGAGCTGTTTTTT.

This CDR3 is CASRLPRGGELFF. The DNA of the CDR3 is TGTGCCAGCAGACTTCCCCGGGGCGGGGAGCTGTTTTTT. This chain links TRBV12-3 or TRBV12-4 with TRBJ2-2; D perhaps matches TRBD2 (5 bases). There are 13 residues in the CDR3. V was cut by 6 bases and J by 7 bases, with 12 bases left in between.

This chain links TRBV19 with TRBJ1-5; D perhaps matches TRBD1 (6 bases). The CDR3 totals 15 residues. The V and J ends lost 5 bases and 0 bases respectively, with 11 bases between them. The germline CDR1 and CDR2 sequences are LNHDA and SQIVND (reference sequence). CDR3 residues: CASSYPRGSNQPQHF. CDR3 nucleotide sequence: TGTGCCAGTAGTTACCCCAGGGGTAGCAATCAGCCCCAGCATTTT.

The chain combines TRBV5-5 with TRBJ1-1; maybe TRBD1 (5 bases). Trimming took 4 bases from V and 4 from J, leaving 11 bases between them. CDR3 length equals 13 residues. Germline values: CDR1 SGHKS, CDR2 YYEKEE (reference sequence). The CDR3 nucleotides are TGTGCCAGCAGCCATCAGGGTGGCACTGAAGCTTTCTTT. Its protein is CASSHQGGTEAFF.

The table lists this clone with a few counts. CDR3 amino acids: CAWSVWSAGELFF. DNA of the CDR3: TGTGCCTGGAGTGTGTGGAGCGCCGGGGAGCTGTTTTTT. The chain employs TRBV30 and TRBJ2-2, with unresolved D. V was trimmed by 0 bases and J by 6 bases, leaving 8 bases between them. The CDR3 is 13 residues long. CDR1 is GTSNPN, CDR2 SVGIG, per germline (reference sequence).

The V gene is TRBV7-9, the J gene TRBJ1-1, with D possibly being TRBD1 (5 bases). Trimming took off 3 bases at V and 6 bases at J, with 14 bases between the two ends. CDR3 length equals 14 residues. Germline V lookup: CDR1 SEHNR, CDR2 FQNEAQ (reference sequence). The CDR3 protein is CASSFSGIFSEAFF. CDR3 DNA: TGTGCCAGCAGCTTTTCAGGGATTTTTTCTGAAGCTTTCTTT. Full variable domain (missing parts from reference TRBV7-9 and TRBJ1-1): DTGVSQNPRHKITKRGQNVTFRCDPISEHNRLYWYRQTLGQGPEFLTYFQNEAQLEKSRLLSDRFSAERPKGSFSTLEIQRTEQGDSAMYLCASSFSGIFSEAFFGQGTRLTVV.

This clone was observed a few times. V is TRBV6-5 and J is TRBJ1-1; 7 bases match TRBD1. From germline, CDR1 is MNHEY and CDR2 SVGAGI. The trim removed 6 bases at V and 1 base at J, leaving 5 bases unmatched. The CDR3 contains 14 residues. CDR3 nucleotides: TGTGCCAGCAGCCAGAGGACAGGGAACACTGAAGCTTTCTTT. Protein product: CASSQRTGNTEAFF.

This sequence joins TRBV2 and TRBJ1-5; 11 positions match TRBD1. This CDR3 is built from 15 residues. The V gene's germline CDR1 is SNHLY and CDR2 FYNNEI. Trimming removed 7 bases from V and 4 bases from J; junction bases left unmatched: 6. CDR3 DNA sequence: TGTGCCAGCAAACGGGACAGGGGGGGAAATCAGCCCCAGCATTTT. This sequence encodes CASKRDRGGNQPQHF.

This clone has only one observation. The chain uses TRBV11-3 and TRBJ2-5; D is perhaps TRBD1 (7 bases). Trimming left V 3 bases short and J 5 bases short, with 10 bases between. This CDR3 has 13 residues. Germline loops: CDR1 SGHNT, CDR2 YENEEA. This CDR3 reads CASSFSGGETQYF. As DNA, the CDR3 is TGTGCCAGCAGCTTCTCAGGGGGGGAGACCCAGTACTTC.

CDR3 protein: CASSLVAGGGNEQFF. In nucleotides, the CDR3 is TGTGCCAGCAGTTTAGTAGCGGGAGGTGGTAATGAGCAGTTCTTC. The chain combines TRBV27 with TRBJ2-1; 10 bases are shared with TRBD2. The V and J ends lost 2 bases and 7 bases, in that order; junction bases with no gene match: 5. Per the germline V gene, CDR1 is MNHEY and CDR2 is SMNVEV (reference sequence). This CDR3 contains 15 residues.

The chain joins TRBV5-1 to TRBJ2-7; 12 positions match TRBD1. The length of the CDR3 is 15 residues. Germline V gene data show CDR1 as SGHRS and CDR2 as YFSETQ. The V segment lost 0 bases and the J segment 7 bases; nucleotides outside the gene matches: 5. The CDR3 nucleotides read TGCGCCAGCAGCTTGGCTGGGGACAGGGGGCAGGAGCAGTACTTC. Translated, it gives CASSLAGDRGQEQYF. The full variable domain, completed using reference TRBV5-1 and TRBJ2-7, is KAGVTQTPRYLIKTRGQQVTLSCSPISGHRSVSWYQQTPGQGLQFLFEYFSETQRNKGNFPGRFSGRQFSNSRSEMNVSTLELGDSALYLCASSLAGDRGQEQYFGPGTRLTVT.

The gene calls are TRBV19 and TRBJ1-3; D remains ambiguous. The germline V gene has CDR1 LNHDA and CDR2 SQIVND (reference sequence). With 5 bases removed from V and 6 bases from J, the gap between germline ends came to 17 bases. The CDR3 totals 15 residues. The CDR3 reads CASSPISSGVNTIYF. The CDR3 DNA follows: TGTGCCAGTAGTCCGATCAGCAGCGGGGTAAACACCATATATTTT.

The chain links TRBV6-5 to TRBJ1-2; 9 bases map to TRBD1. CDR3 length: 15 amino acids. Germline trimming cut 3 bases from V and 7 bases from J; bases unmatched to any gene: 9. Germline-derived CDR1 and CDR2 are MNHEY and SVGAGI. The DNA for the CDR3 is TGTGCCAGCAGTTATTTACAGGGGGCGCAAGGTGGCTACACCTTC. Its translation is CASSYLQGAQGGYTF.

The chain recombines TRBV4-2 with TRBJ1-3; 9 bases are a match to TRBD1. CDR3 length: 17 amino acids. The ends lost 2 bases at V and 4 bases at J; junction bases unmatched: 9. In germline, CDR1 is LGHNA, CDR2 YNFKEQ. CDR3 DNA sequence: TGTGCCAGCAGCCAAACTAAGACAGGGGGAGACGGAAACACCATATATTTT. This sequence encodes CASSQTKTGGDGNTIYF.

The chain couples TRBV6-2 or TRBV6-3 to TRBJ2-2; weak D call: TRBD1 (6 bases). The germline V gene has CDR1 MNHEY and CDR2 SVGEGT. V lost 0 bases and J lost 4, with 21 bases in between. CDR3 length equals 19 residues. In DNA form, the CDR3 reads TGTGCCAGCAGTTACTCGTATGGGGTTGGGACACCATTCACCGGGGAGCTGTTTTTT. Translation: CASSYSYGVGTPFTGELFF.

The rearrangement joins TRBV5-1 to TRBJ2-5; D possibly corresponds to TRBD1 (6 bases). V lost 2 bases and J 2 bases, leaving 22 bases between the germline ends. Germline V gives CDR1 SGHRS, CDR2 YFSETQ. The CDR3 loop spans 18 amino acids. The CDR3 is CASSFYRVQGWGQETQYF. CDR3 in DNA: TGCGCCAGCAGCTTTTACAGGGTGCAAGGGTGGGGACAAGAGACCCAGTACTTC.

V and J are TRBV5-1 and TRBJ2-1; TRBD1 matches at 7 bases. This CDR3 contains 15 residues. V lost 3 bases, J lost 5 bases, and 8 bases stayed unmatched. Germline V gene lookup returns CDR1 SGHRS and CDR2 YFSETQ. The CDR3, as DNA: TGCGCCAGCAGCTCCCCGACAGGGTCCAACAATGAGCAGTTCTTC. Translation gives CASSSPTGSNNEQFF.

This chain's CDR3 is CASSIGSDRDYGYTF. The CDR3 DNA is TGTGCCAGTAGTATAGGTTCCGACAGGGATTATGGCTACACCTTC. V usage is TRBV19 and J usage is TRBJ1-2; the match to TRBD1 covers 7 bases. Trimming cost V 1 base and J 5 bases; bases outside gene matches: 7. Germline CDR1 is LNHDA and CDR2 is SQIVND (reference sequence). CDR3 length: 15 amino acids. Filled out from reference TRBV19 and TRBJ1-2, the complete variable domain reads DGGITQSPKYLFRKEGQNVTLSCEQNLNHDAMYWYRQDPGQGLRLIYYSQIVNDFQKGDIAEGYSVSREKKESFPLTVTSAQKNPTAFYLCASSIGSDRDYGYTFGSGTRLTVV.

The chain carries TRBV5-4 and TRBJ1-6; 8 bases line up with TRBD1. J lost 10 bases, V lost 3 bases, and 6 bases had no gene match. The CDR3 has 14 residues. Germline lookup yields CDR1 SGHNT and CDR2 YYREEE (reference sequence). CDR3 sequence reads: CASSSDRVRSPLHF. The CDR3 coding sequence is TGTGCCAGCAGCTCGGACAGGGTGCGGTCACCCCTCCACTTT.

This clone came up a few times. The J gene is TRBJ2-2, the V gene TRBV14; 7 positions match TRBD1. Germline assignment: CDR1 SGHDN and CDR2 FVKESK. The V and J ends lost 0 bases and 0 bases, in that order; junction bases with no gene match: 10. The CDR3 is 19 residues long. The CDR3 sequence: CASSQDFSRGGANTGELFF. Here the CDR3 DNA reads TGTGCCAGCAGCCAAGACTTTTCGAGAGGGGGCGCGAACACCGGGGAGCTGTTTTTT.

In its sample, this clone was seen a few times. The rearrangement links TRBV5-6 to TRBJ2-2, with D possibly TRBD1 on 5 matching bases. V shed 1 base and J shed 6 bases, with 10 bases lying between them. From germline, CDR1 is SGHDT and CDR2 YYEEEE. CDR3 length: 14 residues. This chain's CDR3 is CASSLLQAAGELFF. Written as DNA, the CDR3 is TGTGCCAGCAGCTTGTTACAGGCGGCCGGGGAGCTGTTTTTT.

The V and J genes are TRBV6-5 and TRBJ2-4; no firm D call. Germline-derived CDR1 and CDR2 are MNHEY and SVGAGI. The CDR3 consists of 13 residues. V lost 4 bases, J lost 3 bases, and 7 bases lay in between. DNA for the CDR3: TGTGCCAGCAGTTCACCTGGCAAAAACATTCAGTACTTC. This codes for CASSSPGKNIQYF.

The chain combines TRBV6-2 or TRBV6-3 with TRBJ1-5, with D possibly matching TRBD1 (5 bases). The CDR3 runs to 14 residues. The germline gives CDR1 MNHEY, CDR2 SVGEGT. Between the trimmed V and J ends, which lost 7 bases and 2 bases, there was a span of 12 bases. CDR3 in DNA: TGTGCCAGCACCCCGGGGGAGGGCAATCAGCCCCAGCATTTT. Its translation: CASTPGEGNQPQHF.

The chain recombines TRBV5-1 with TRBJ2-2; 12 bases match TRBD2. Germline-derived CDR1 and CDR2 are SGHRS and YFSETQ. V lost 4 bases to trimming and J lost 7 bases; unmatched junction nucleotides: 5. This CDR3 has 15 amino acids. The CDR3 sequence is CASSLAGGPVGELFF. The DNA for the CDR3 is TGCGCCAGCAGCCTAGCGGGGGGGCCCGTCGGGGAGCTGTTTTTT. Combining the CDR3 with reference TRBV5-1 and TRBJ2-2 gives the whole variable domain KAGVTQTPRYLIKTRGQQVTLSCSPISGHRSVSWYQQTPGQGLQFLFEYFSETQRNKGNFPGRFSGRQFSNSRSEMNVSTLELGDSALYLCASSLAGGPVGELFFGEGSRLTVL.